This TCR beta chain was obtained from a study of cytomegalovirus exposure and HLA in healthy donors. PCR primers comprised 60 Vbeta and 13 Jbeta primers. In the authors' workflow: In a later analysis, the count reached tens of millions of unique TCR beta chains, with about 11 million shared. Repertoires were generated with immunoSEQ multiplex PCR, while TCRdb's copy carries only in-frame clones and drops some. Clone size and V and J calls were adopted from that table, with D and trimming inferred from the DNA. The data contain 90,000 to 120,000 clones, roughly 80% of them singletons. As for this clone: The target antigen is unknown.

General study points: Most TCR beta V segments were productive about 90% or about 30% of the time in an earlier analysis. In a later analysis, the majority of CMV-associated beta chains seemingly showed HLA restriction.

Sequencing input: PBMCs. The sequence was collected from a male donor in good health and CMV-seropositive.

CDR3: CASSLGLAASYNEQFF. The CDR3 DNA is TGCGCCAGCAGCTTGGGACTAGCGGCCTCCTACAATGAGCAGTTCTTC. The chain recombines TRBV5-1 with TRBJ2-1; 9 nucleotides line up with TRBD2. CDR3 length equals 16 residues. The V gene end was trimmed by 0 bases and the J gene end by 0 bases; junction bases not matched to a gene: 1. Per germline, CDR1 SGHRS and CDR2 YFSETQ. The full variable domain, rest sourced from reference TRBV5-1 and TRBJ2-1, is KAGVTQTPRYLIKTRGQQVTLSCSPISGHRSVSWYQQTPGQGLQFLFEYFSETQRNKGNFPGRFSGRQFSNSRSEMNVSTLELGDSALYLCASSLGLAASYNEQFFGPGTRLTVL.